This T cell receptor beta chain was retrieved from a study of shared clonotypes between healthy human individuals. CD45RO-negative, CCR7-positively selected cells formed the naive CD8 fraction, excluding terminally differentiated effector memory CD45RA+ cells. The material for each subset, its genomic DNA, was split evenly across several immunoSEQ plates. Clones were sequenced by immunoSEQ multiplex PCR, and TCRdb holds only the in-frame ones, with some missing. Of roughly 600,000 clones in the sample, 95% to 98% are singletons; the top ten hold less than 0.35%. With 0 bases removed from V and 1 base from J, the gap between germline ends came to 12 bases. Germline CDR1 is MNHEY and CDR2 is SVGAGI. The length of the CDR3 is 16 residues.

The TCR comes from a man younger than 40 in good health. The sequencing sample was made of naive CD8+ T cells sorted from blood. The chain has TRBV6-5 and TRBJ1-2; a weak D match, TRBD1 (5 bases). CDR3 bases: TGTGCCAGCAGTTACTCTTGGACAAGACTTAACTATGGCTACACCTTC. It codes for CASSYSWTRLNYGYTF.